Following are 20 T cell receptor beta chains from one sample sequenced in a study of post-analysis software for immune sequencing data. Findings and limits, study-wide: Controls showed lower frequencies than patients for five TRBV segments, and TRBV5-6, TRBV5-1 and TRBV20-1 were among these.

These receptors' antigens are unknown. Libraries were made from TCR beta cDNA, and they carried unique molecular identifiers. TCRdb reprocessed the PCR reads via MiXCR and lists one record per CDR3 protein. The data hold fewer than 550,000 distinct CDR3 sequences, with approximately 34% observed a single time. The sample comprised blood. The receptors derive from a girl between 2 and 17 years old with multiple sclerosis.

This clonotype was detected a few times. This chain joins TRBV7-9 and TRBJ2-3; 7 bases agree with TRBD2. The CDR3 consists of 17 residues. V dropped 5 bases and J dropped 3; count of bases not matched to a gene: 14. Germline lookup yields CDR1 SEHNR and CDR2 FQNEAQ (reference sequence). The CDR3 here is CASSIRLGRGKTDTQYF. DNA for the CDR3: TGTGCCAGCAGCATCCGGCTGGGGCGGGGGAAAACAGATACGCAGTATTTT.

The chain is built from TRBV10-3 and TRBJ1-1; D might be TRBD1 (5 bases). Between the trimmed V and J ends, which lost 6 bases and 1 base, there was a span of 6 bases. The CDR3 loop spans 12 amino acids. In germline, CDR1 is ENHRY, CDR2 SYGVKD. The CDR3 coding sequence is TGTGCCATCAGCGGACAGAACACTGAAGCTTTCTTT. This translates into CAISGQNTEAFF.

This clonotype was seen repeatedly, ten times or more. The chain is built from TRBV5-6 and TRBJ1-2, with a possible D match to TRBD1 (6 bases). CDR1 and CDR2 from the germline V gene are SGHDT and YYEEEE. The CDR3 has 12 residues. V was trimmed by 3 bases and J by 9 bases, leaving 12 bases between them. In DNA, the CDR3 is TGTGCCAGCAGCTGGGGGCGGGCAAGCTACACCTTC. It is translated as CASSWGRASYTF.

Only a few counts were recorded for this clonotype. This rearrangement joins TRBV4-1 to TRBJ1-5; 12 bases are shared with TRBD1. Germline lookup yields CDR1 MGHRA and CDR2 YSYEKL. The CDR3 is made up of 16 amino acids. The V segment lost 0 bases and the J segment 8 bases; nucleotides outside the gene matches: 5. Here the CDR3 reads CASSQEGTGGMEPQHF. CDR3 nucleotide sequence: TGCGCCAGCAGCCAAGAAGGGACAGGGGGCATGGAGCCCCAGCATTTT.

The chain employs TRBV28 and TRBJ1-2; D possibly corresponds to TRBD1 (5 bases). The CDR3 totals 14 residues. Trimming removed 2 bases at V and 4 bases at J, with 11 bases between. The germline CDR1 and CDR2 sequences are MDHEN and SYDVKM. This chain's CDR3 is CASSLLPGGYGYTF. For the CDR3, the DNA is TGTGCCAGCAGTTTACTTCCCGGGGGCTATGGCTACACCTTC.

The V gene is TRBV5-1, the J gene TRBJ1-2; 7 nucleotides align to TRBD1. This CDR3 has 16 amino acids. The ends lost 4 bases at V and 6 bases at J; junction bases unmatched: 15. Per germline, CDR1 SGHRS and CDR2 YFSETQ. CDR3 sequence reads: CASSQATGSKVNGYTF. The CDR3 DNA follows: TGCGCCAGCAGCCAGGCGACAGGGAGTAAAGTAAATGGCTACACCTTC. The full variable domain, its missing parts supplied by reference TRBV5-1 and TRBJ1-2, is KAGVTQTPRYLIKTRGQQVTLSCSPISGHRSVSWYQQTPGQGLQFLFEYFSETQRNKGNFPGRFSGRQFSNSRSEMNVSTLELGDSALYLCASSQATGSKVNGYTFGSGTRLTVV.

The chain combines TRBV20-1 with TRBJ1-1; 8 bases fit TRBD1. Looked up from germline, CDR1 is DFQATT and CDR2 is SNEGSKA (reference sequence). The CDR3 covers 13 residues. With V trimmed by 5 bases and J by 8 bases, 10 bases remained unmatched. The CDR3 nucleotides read TGCAGTGCTCCCCGGACAGGGACCTGGGAAGCTTTCTTT. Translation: CSAPRTGTWEAFF.

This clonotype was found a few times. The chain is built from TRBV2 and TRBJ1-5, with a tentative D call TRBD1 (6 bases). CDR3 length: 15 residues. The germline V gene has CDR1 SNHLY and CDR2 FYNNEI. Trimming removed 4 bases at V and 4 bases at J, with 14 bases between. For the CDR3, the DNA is TGTGCCAGCAGTGGTTCCCGGGGGCGGAATCAGCCCCAGCATTTT. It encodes CASSGSRGRNQPQHF.

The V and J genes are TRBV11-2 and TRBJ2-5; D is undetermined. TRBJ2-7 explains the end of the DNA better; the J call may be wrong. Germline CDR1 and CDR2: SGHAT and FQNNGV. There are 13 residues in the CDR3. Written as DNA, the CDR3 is TGTGCCAGCAGCTTAGGGACGAGCCACGAGCAGTACTTC. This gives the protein CASSLGTSHEQYF.

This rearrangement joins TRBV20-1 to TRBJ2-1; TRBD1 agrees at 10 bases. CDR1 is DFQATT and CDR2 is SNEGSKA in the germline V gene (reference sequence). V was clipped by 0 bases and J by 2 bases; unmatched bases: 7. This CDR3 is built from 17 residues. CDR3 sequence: CSARDPSGTGAYNEQFF. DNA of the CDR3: TGCAGTGCTAGAGACCCTTCCGGGACAGGGGCCTACAATGAGCAGTTCTTC.

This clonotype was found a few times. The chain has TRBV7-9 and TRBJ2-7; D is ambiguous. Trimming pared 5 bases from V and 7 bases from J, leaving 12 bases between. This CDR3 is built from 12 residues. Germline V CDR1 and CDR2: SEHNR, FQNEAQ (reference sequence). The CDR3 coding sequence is TGTGCCAGCAGCCGAGACGGAAGTGAGCAGTACTTC. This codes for CASSRDGSEQYF. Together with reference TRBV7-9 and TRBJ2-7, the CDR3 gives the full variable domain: DTGVSQNPRHKITKRGQNVTFRCDPISEHNRLYWYRQTLGQGPEFLTYFQNEAQLEKSRLLSDRFSAERPKGSFSTLEIQRTEQGDSAMYLCASSRDGSEQYFGPGTRLTVT.

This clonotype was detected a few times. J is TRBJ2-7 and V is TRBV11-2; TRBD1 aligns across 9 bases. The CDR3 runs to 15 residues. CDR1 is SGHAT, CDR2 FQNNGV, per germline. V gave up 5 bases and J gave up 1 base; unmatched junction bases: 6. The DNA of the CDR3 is TGTGCCAGCAGCCCGGGACAGGGAGGTTCCTACGAGCAGTACTTC. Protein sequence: CASSPGQGGSYEQYF.

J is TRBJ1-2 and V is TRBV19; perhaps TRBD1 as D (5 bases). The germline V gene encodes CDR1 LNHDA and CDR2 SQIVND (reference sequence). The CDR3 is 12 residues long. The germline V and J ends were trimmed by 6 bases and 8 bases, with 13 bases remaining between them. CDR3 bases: TGTGCCAGTAGACCTGGACAATCAGGCTACACCTTC. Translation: CASRPGQSGYTF.

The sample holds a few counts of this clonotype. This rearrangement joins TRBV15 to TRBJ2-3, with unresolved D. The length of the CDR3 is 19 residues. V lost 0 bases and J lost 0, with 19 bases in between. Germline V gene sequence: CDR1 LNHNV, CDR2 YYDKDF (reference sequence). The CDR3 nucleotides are TGTGCCACCAGCAGAGATCTTCTGGGCTCCCTCGGTAGCACAGATACGCAGTATTTT. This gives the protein CATSRDLLGSLGSTDTQYF.

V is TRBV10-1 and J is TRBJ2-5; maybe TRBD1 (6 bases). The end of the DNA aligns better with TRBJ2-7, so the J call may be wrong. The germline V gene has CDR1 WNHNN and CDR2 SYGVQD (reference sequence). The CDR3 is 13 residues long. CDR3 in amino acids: CASSEVTGTEQYF. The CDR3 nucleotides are TGCGCCAGCAGTGAGGTTACAGGGACCGAGCAGTACTTC.

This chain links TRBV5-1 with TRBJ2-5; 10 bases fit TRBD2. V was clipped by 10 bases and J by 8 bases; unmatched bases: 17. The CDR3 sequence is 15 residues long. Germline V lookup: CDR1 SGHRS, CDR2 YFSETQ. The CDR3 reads CAGTRSGGALDTQYF. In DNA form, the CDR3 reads TGCGCCGGCACTCGGAGCGGGGGGGCCTTGGACACCCAGTACTTC.

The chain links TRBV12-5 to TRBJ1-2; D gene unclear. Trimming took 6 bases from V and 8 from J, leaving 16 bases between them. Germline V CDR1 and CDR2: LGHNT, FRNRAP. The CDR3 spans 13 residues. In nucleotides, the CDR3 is TGTGCTAGTGGGTTAGCGGGATTAGAAGGCTACACCTTC. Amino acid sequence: CASGLAGLEGYTF.

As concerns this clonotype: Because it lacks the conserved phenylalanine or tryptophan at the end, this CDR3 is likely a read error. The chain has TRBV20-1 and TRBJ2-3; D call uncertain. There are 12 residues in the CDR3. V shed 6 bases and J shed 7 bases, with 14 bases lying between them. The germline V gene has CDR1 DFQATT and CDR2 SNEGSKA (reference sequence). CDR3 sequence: CSARLTVHTQYL. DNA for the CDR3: TGCAGTGCCCGACTCACTGTACATACGCAGTATTTA.

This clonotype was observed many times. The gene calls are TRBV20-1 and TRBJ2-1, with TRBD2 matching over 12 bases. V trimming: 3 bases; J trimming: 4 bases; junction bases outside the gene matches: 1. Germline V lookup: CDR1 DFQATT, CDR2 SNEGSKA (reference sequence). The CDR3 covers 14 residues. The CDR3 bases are TGCAGTGCTAGCGGACTAGCGGGGTACAATGAGCAGTTCTTC. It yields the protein CSASGLAGYNEQFF.

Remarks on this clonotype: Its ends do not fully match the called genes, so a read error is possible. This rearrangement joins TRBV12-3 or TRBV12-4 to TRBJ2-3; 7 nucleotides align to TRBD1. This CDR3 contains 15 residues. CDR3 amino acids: CASSFAAGGTDTEYF. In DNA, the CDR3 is TGTGCCAGCAGTTTCGCGGCAGGGGGAACAGATACGGAGTATTTT.